This T cell receptor (beta chain) comes out of a study of CD4 T cells in relation to SARS-CoV-2 and coronaviruses. The wider study: TCR beta CDR3s were sequenced after roughly ten-day antigen culture of PBMCs.

Libraries were prepared by immunoSEQ multiplex PCR; TCRdb keeps only in-frame clonotypes and omits some of them. The profile shows around 24,000 clones, 65% to 80% of them singletons. The V and J ends lost 4 bases and 7 bases, in that order; junction bases with no gene match: 4. This CDR3 contains 13 residues. Germline loops: CDR1 SGHVS, CDR2 FQNEAQ. Comments on this clone: Its antigen is still unknown.

CD4+ T cells from unexposed donors were obtained before the COVID-19 pandemic (2011-2018). The cells were cultured for around ten days before CD4+ T cells were isolated. Unexposed-donor CD4+ T cells were probed with SARS-CoV-2 S/N and four cold-coronavirus spikes, cells permitting. This TCR derives from a human donor in good health. The genes are TRBV7-8 and TRBJ1-5, with 7 bases matching TRBD1. Specimen: CD4+ T cells from PBMCs, cultured in vitro. The CDR3 sequence is CASSSQGWQPQHF. The DNA for the CDR3 is TGTGCCAGCAGCTCACAGGGGTGGCAGCCCCAGCATTTT.